This note documents a single T cell receptor beta chain sequence. This record belongs to a study of blood T cell repertoires in COVID-19. This CDR3 region has 13 residues. Germline CDR1 ENHRY, CDR2 SYGVKD. V was cut by 10 bases and J by 1 base, with 12 bases left in between. Authors' methods: Estimated nucleated cell counts came from reference gene primer amplification. Measured with immunoSEQ multiplex PCR; TCRdb has only the in-frame clones, and not every one. V and J calls and clone size are copied from that table; D and trimming were computed from the DNA. The sample yields roughly 250,000 clones, roughly nine tenths seen once.

Source material: peripheral blood. This sequence originates from a man in his 60s who had recovered from COVID-19. V gene TRBV10-3 combines with J gene TRBJ2-3, with a possible D match to TRBD2 (6 bases). The CDR3: CATAPGGTDTQYF. CDR3 coding DNA: TGTGCCACCGCCCCGGGGGGCACAGATACGCAGTATTTT.